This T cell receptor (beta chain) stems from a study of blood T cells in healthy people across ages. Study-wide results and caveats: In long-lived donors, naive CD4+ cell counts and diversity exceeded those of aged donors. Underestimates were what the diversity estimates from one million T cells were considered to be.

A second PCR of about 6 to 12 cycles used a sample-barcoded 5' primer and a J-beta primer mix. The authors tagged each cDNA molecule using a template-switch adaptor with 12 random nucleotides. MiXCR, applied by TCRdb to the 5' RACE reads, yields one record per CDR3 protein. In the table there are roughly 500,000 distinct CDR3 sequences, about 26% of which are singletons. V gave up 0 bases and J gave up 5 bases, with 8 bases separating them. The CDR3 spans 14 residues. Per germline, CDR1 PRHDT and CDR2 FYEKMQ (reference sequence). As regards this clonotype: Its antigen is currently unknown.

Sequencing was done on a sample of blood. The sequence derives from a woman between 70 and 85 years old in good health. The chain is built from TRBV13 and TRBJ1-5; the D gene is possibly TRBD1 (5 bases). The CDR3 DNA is TGTGCCAGCAGCTTAGGGGGGCTTGATCAGCCCCAGCATTTT. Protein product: CASSLGGLDQPQHF.